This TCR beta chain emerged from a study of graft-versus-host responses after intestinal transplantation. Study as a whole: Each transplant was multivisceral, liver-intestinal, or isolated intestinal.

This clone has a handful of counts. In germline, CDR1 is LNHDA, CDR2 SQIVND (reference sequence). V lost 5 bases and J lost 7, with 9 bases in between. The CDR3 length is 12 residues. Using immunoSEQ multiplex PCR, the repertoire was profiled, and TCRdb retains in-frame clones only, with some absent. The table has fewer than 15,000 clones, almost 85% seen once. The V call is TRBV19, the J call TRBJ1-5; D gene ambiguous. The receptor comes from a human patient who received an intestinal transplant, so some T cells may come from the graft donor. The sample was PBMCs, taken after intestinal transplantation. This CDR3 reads CASSLGGQPQHF. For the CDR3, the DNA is TGTGCCAGTAGTCTGGGCGGGCAGCCCCAGCATTTT.